These T cell receptor beta chains were read from a single sample in a study of CD8+ T cells in alopecia areata. Data came from immunoSEQ multiplex PCR; TCRdb stores just in-frame clones and leaves some out. In the table there are under 250,000 clones, around 62% of which are singletons. The material was CD4+ T cells sorted from blood, obtained at week 0. Every receptor here comes from a human donor with alopecia areata. The CDR3 runs from the conserved cysteine through the conserved F or W. Fields, in order: J gene, CDR3 length, V gene, clone size, D gene, CDR3 DNA, CDR3 protein. A D gene is named only where the DNA matches it firmly. Clone size is stated in some rows and not others, as once, few, many or a class when expanded.

J gene: TRBJ2-7
CDR3 length: 15
V gene: TRBV30
clone size: -
D gene: TRBD2
CDR3 DNA: TGTGCCTGGAGCCAAGGACTAGCGGGAGGCTACGAGCAGTACTTC
CDR3 protein: CAWSQGLAGGYEQYF

J gene: TRBJ1-4
CDR3 length: 20
V gene: TRBV21-1
clone size: many
D gene: -
CDR3 DNA: TGTGCCAGCAGCAATCCACCGGGACATACAACCAGGGGCCCTAATGAAAAACTGTTTTTT
CDR3 protein: CASSNPPGHTTRGPNEKLFF

J gene: TRBJ1-3
CDR3 length: 16
V gene: TRBV4-1
clone size: -
D gene: TRBD1
CDR3 DNA: TGCGCCAGCAGCGACCGGGACAGGGGGTACGGAAACACCATATATTTT
CDR3 protein: CASSDRDRGYGNTIYF

J gene: TRBJ1-4
CDR3 length: 13
V gene: TRBV30
clone size: -
D gene: -
CDR3 DNA: TGTGCCTGGAGTGTGCGCGCAGATGAAAAACTGTTTTTT
CDR3 protein: CAWSVRADEKLFF

J gene: TRBJ1-5
CDR3 length: 16
V gene: TRBV7-3
clone size: few
D gene: -
CDR3 DNA: TGTGCCAGCAGCTTAAGGACAGAATATAGCAATCAGCCCCAGCATTTT
CDR3 protein: CASSLRTEYSNQPQHF

J gene: TRBJ2-4
CDR3 length: 15
V gene: TRBV30
clone size: -
D gene: -
CDR3 DNA: TGTGCCTGGAGCCTAGGGTTTTGGGGCAAAAACATTCAGTACTTC
CDR3 protein: CAWSLGFWGKNIQYF

J gene: TRBJ2-5
CDR3 length: 12
V gene: TRBV29-1
clone size: -
D gene: -
CDR3 DNA: TGCAGCGTAGGTCCCGGGGTGGAGACCCAGTACTTC
CDR3 protein: CSVGPGVETQYF

J gene: TRBJ2-6
CDR3 length: 15
V gene: TRBV2
clone size: -
D gene: -
CDR3 DNA: TGTGCCAGCAGTGAATGGCCTTCTGGGGCCAACGTCCTGACTTTC
CDR3 protein: CASSEWPSGANVLTF

J gene: TRBJ1-2
CDR3 length: 12
V gene: TRBV10-3
clone size: few
D gene: -
CDR3 DNA: TGTGCCACGAGGTCCTTTAACTATGGCTACACCTTC
CDR3 protein: CATRSFNYGYTF

J gene: TRBJ2-2
CDR3 length: 16
V gene: TRBV5-4
clone size: -
D gene: -
CDR3 DNA: TGTGCCAGCAGCCCACCCGGGACTCTGAACACCGGGGAGCTGTTTTTT
CDR3 protein: CASSPPGTLNTGELFF

J gene: TRBJ2-7
CDR3 length: 14
V gene: TRBV15
clone size: once
D gene: TRBD1
CDR3 DNA: TGTGCCACCAGGACCGGGCAGGGGGCGGGAGAGCAGTACTTC
CDR3 protein: CATRTGQGAGEQYF

J gene: TRBJ2-1
CDR3 length: 17
V gene: TRBV7-6
clone size: once
D gene: TRBD2
CDR3 DNA: TGTGCCAGCAGCTTAGTTGTGGGGCTAGCGGTTTACAATGAGCAGTTCTTC
CDR3 protein: CASSLVVGLAVYNEQFF

J gene: TRBJ1-1
CDR3 length: 13
V gene: TRBV11-2
clone size: -
D gene: -
CDR3 DNA: TGTGCCAGCAGCTTGGTGCAGTCCACTGAAGCTTTCTTT
CDR3 protein: CASSLVQSTEAFF

J gene: TRBJ2-2
CDR3 length: 13
V gene: TRBV7-9
clone size: -
D gene: -
CDR3 DNA: TGTGCCAGCAGCCTACTGAACACCGGGGAGCTGTTTTTT
CDR3 protein: CASSLLNTGELFF

J gene: TRBJ2-1
CDR3 length: 14
V gene: TRBV29-1
clone size: few
D gene: TRBD2
CDR3 DNA: TGCAGCGTCGCAGGGACTAGCGGCGTCAATGAGCAGTTCTTC
CDR3 protein: CSVAGTSGVNEQFF

J gene: TRBJ1-1
CDR3 length: 15
V gene: TRBV7-8
clone size: -
D gene: TRBD1
CDR3 DNA: TGTGCCAGCAGCTACCGGGAGGGGGCGAACACTGAAGCTTTCTTT
CDR3 protein: CASSYREGANTEAFF

J gene: TRBJ1-5
CDR3 length: 16
V gene: TRBV7-2
clone size: -
D gene: TRBD1
CDR3 DNA: TGTGCCAGCAGCGGGACAGTCCTTGTGGGCAATCAGCCCCAGCATTTT
CDR3 protein: CASSGTVLVGNQPQHF

J gene: TRBJ2-7
CDR3 length: 15
V gene: TRBV4-1
clone size: -
D gene: -
CDR3 DNA: TGCGCCAGCAGCCATCCCCGGGGGGCCCGTGGCGAGCAGTACTTC
CDR3 protein: CASSHPRGARGEQYF

J gene: TRBJ2-2
CDR3 length: 13
V gene: TRBV10-2
clone size: -
D gene: -
CDR3 DNA: TGCGCCAGCAGCAATGGGAACACCGGGGAGCTGTTTTTT
CDR3 protein: CASSNGNTGELFF

J gene: TRBJ2-1
CDR3 length: 14
V gene: TRBV30
clone size: -
D gene: -
CDR3 DNA: TGTGCCTGGAGTAGGGGTGGGGGATTCAATGAGCAGTTCTTC
CDR3 protein: CAWSRGGGFNEQFF

J gene: TRBJ2-3
CDR3 length: 13
V gene: TRBV25-1
clone size: few
D gene: -
CDR3 DNA: TGTGCCAGCAGTCAATCGCTAGGGGATACGCAGTATTTT
CDR3 protein: CASSQSLGDTQYF

J gene: TRBJ1-2
CDR3 length: 15
V gene: TRBV6-1
clone size: few
D gene: TRBD1
CDR3 DNA: TGTGCCAGTTTCCCCCGGGACAGGGGGAGCTATGGCTACACCTTC
CDR3 protein: CASFPRDRGSYGYTF

J gene: TRBJ2-5
CDR3 length: 15
V gene: TRBV18
clone size: -
D gene: -
CDR3 DNA: TGTGCCAGCTCACCAAGCAGGGGCTCTCAAGAGACCCAGTACTTC
CDR3 protein: CASSPSRGSQETQYF

J gene: TRBJ2-4
CDR3 length: 11
V gene: TRBV20-1
clone size: -
D gene: -
CDR3 DNA: TGCAGTGCCCTGGCCCAAAACATTCAGTACTTC
CDR3 protein: CSALAQNIQYF

J gene: TRBJ2-5
CDR3 length: 14
V gene: TRBV30
clone size: once
D gene: -
CDR3 DNA: TGTGCCTGGGGCCCTGATCGGGGGAAAGAGACCCAGTACTTC
CDR3 protein: CAWGPDRGKETQYF

J gene: TRBJ2-7
CDR3 length: 16
V gene: TRBV7-8
clone size: -
D gene: -
CDR3 DNA: TGTGCCAGCAGCTTAATCGGGACTCGAAGCTCCTACGAGCAGTACTTC
CDR3 protein: CASSLIGTRSSYEQYF

J gene: TRBJ1-2
CDR3 length: 12
V gene: TRBV7-2
clone size: -
D gene: -
CDR3 DNA: TGTGCCAGCAGCTTAGAGGGCTATGGCTACACCTTC
CDR3 protein: CASSLEGYGYTF

J gene: TRBJ1-1
CDR3 length: 14
V gene: TRBV27
clone size: few
D gene: -
CDR3 DNA: TGTGCCAGCAGTCCTCAACCTCTGGGGACTGAAGCTTTCTTT
CDR3 protein: CASSPQPLGTEAFF

J gene: TRBJ1-4
CDR3 length: 14
V gene: TRBV7-8
clone size: many
D gene: TRBD1
CDR3 DNA: TGTGCCAGCAGCTTAGCACAGGGGCGGGAAAAACTGTTTTTT
CDR3 protein: CASSLAQGREKLFF

J gene: TRBJ2-7
CDR3 length: 12
V gene: TRBV29-1
clone size: -
D gene: -
CDR3 DNA: TGCAGCGTTGATTCGGGTACCCACGAGCAGTACTTC
CDR3 protein: CSVDSGTHEQYF

J gene: TRBJ1-2
CDR3 length: 13
V gene: TRBV7-3
clone size: -
D gene: -
CDR3 DNA: TGTGCCAGCAGCTTAGAGGGTTCTGGTGGCTACACCTTC
CDR3 protein: CASSLEGSGGYTF

J gene: TRBJ2-7
CDR3 length: 13
V gene: TRBV11-2
clone size: -
D gene: -
CDR3 DNA: TGTGCCAGCAACTATCCTGGCTCCTACGAGCAGTACTTC
CDR3 protein: CASNYPGSYEQYF

J gene: TRBJ2-7
CDR3 length: 14
V gene: TRBV9
clone size: -
D gene: TRBD2
CDR3 DNA: TGTGCCAGCAGCGTAGCGAGCGGGAGGAACGAGCAGTACTTC
CDR3 protein: CASSVASGRNEQYF

J gene: TRBJ1-3
CDR3 length: 15
V gene: TRBV30
clone size: -
D gene: -
CDR3 DNA: TGTGCCTGGAGTGTCATGGGGAGCTCTGGAAACACCATATATTTT
CDR3 protein: CAWSVMGSSGNTIYF

J gene: TRBJ2-2
CDR3 length: 14
V gene: TRBV2
clone size: -
D gene: -
CDR3 DNA: TGTGCCAGCAAGGGCAGCCATACCCCAGGGGAGCTGTTTTTT
CDR3 protein: CASKGSHTPGELFF

J gene: TRBJ2-3
CDR3 length: 14
V gene: TRBV19
clone size: -
D gene: TRBD1
CDR3 DNA: TGTGCCAGCAATCGGGACAGGGCCACAGATACGCAGTATTTT
CDR3 protein: CASNRDRATDTQYF

J gene: TRBJ2-7
CDR3 length: 14
V gene: TRBV5-1
clone size: few
D gene: TRBD1
CDR3 DNA: TGCGCCAGCAGCTCCCCGACAGGGGGCCACGAGCAGTACTTC
CDR3 protein: CASSSPTGGHEQYF

J gene: TRBJ2-7
CDR3 length: 13
V gene: TRBV7-9
clone size: -
D gene: TRBD1
CDR3 DNA: TGTGCCAGCAGCTCCCGGGCAGGGGGCGAGCAGTACTTC
CDR3 protein: CASSSRAGGEQYF

J gene: TRBJ2-7
CDR3 length: 12
V gene: TRBV29-1
clone size: -
D gene: -
CDR3 DNA: TGCAGCGTTGAAGCCGTCGGGTACGAGCAGTACTTC
CDR3 protein: CSVEAVGYEQYF

J gene: TRBJ2-1
CDR3 length: 13
V gene: TRBV30
clone size: -
D gene: TRBD2
CDR3 DNA: TGTGCCTGGACGGGACTAGGGGTTTATGAGCAGTTCTTC
CDR3 protein: CAWTGLGVYEQFF

J gene: TRBJ1-4
CDR3 length: 11
V gene: TRBV30
clone size: -
D gene: -
CDR3 DNA: TGTGCCTGGAGTGTACGGGAAAAACTGTTTTTT
CDR3 protein: CAWSVREKLFF

J gene: TRBJ1-1
CDR3 length: 13
V gene: TRBV10-3
clone size: few
D gene: -
CDR3 DNA: TGTGCCATCAGTGACGGGCTGAACACTGAAGCTTTCTTT
CDR3 protein: CAISDGLNTEAFF

J gene: TRBJ2-1
CDR3 length: 13
V gene: TRBV7-9
clone size: few
D gene: TRBD1
CDR3 DNA: TGTGCCAGCAGCCCGAACCAGGGGGATGAGCAGTTCTTC
CDR3 protein: CASSPNQGDEQFF

J gene: TRBJ1-2
CDR3 length: 14
V gene: TRBV9
clone size: -
D gene: TRBD1
CDR3 DNA: TGTGCCAGCAGCGCAGAGACAGGGATCTATGGCTACACCTTC
CDR3 protein: CASSAETGIYGYTF

J gene: TRBJ1-3
CDR3 length: 14
V gene: TRBV15
clone size: -
D gene: TRBD1
CDR3 DNA: TGTGCCACCACCCGACAGGGAAGGGGAAACACCATATATTTT
CDR3 protein: CATTRQGRGNTIYF

J gene: TRBJ1-2
CDR3 length: 14
V gene: TRBV30
clone size: -
D gene: -
CDR3 DNA: TGTGCCTGCAGGGGACACCGAGAGGGTCATGGCTACACCTTC
CDR3 protein: CACRGHREGHGYTF

J gene: TRBJ1-5
CDR3 length: 13
V gene: TRBV30
clone size: few
D gene: -
CDR3 DNA: TGTGCCTGGAGTGACAGGATCAATCAGCCCCAGCATTTT
CDR3 protein: CAWSDRINQPQHF

J gene: TRBJ1-2
CDR3 length: 12
V gene: TRBV7-9
clone size: -
D gene: -
CDR3 DNA: TGTGCCAGCAGGGGATTGGACTATGGCTACACCTTC
CDR3 protein: CASRGLDYGYTF

J gene: TRBJ2-1
CDR3 length: 14
V gene: TRBV30
clone size: -
D gene: -
CDR3 DNA: TGTGCCTGGAGGCAGGGCGGGTTTTCCAATGAGCAGTTCTTC
CDR3 protein: CAWRQGGFSNEQFF

J gene: TRBJ1-1
CDR3 length: 11
V gene: TRBV29-1
clone size: few
D gene: -
CDR3 DNA: TGCAGCGTTGATAAGGGTCCCGAAGCTTTCTTT
CDR3 protein: CSVDKGPEAFF

J gene: TRBJ2-7
CDR3 length: 15
V gene: TRBV19
clone size: -
D gene: -
CDR3 DNA: TGTGCCAGTAGTGTAGTCCACGGGGCCTACTACGAGCAGTACTTC
CDR3 protein: CASSVVHGAYYEQYF

J gene: TRBJ2-1
CDR3 length: 14
V gene: TRBV4-1
clone size: -
D gene: TRBD2
CDR3 DNA: TGCGCCAGCAGCCCCCCAAACCTTAGCGGGGAGCAGTTCTTC
CDR3 protein: CASSPPNLSGEQFF

J gene: TRBJ1-2
CDR3 length: 15
V gene: TRBV18
clone size: -
D gene: TRBD1
CDR3 DNA: TGTGCCAGCTCACCCCCAGGGGGGCGAAGCTATGGCTACACCTTC
CDR3 protein: CASSPPGGRSYGYTF